This TCR beta chain was observed in a study of shared clonotypes between healthy human individuals. Points from the study as a whole: The study sampled only blood, and tissue repertoires likely differ.

In regard to this clone: As yet, its antigen is unknown.

Each of the donors was a healthy adult who was HIV-negative and had not had a recent acute infection or vaccination. Clones were read by immunoSEQ multiplex PCR, and TCRdb kept only the in-frame ones, dropping some. The sample holds hundreds of thousands of clones, about 76% seen once. Germline loops: CDR1 SNHLY, CDR2 FYNNEI. V shed 4 bases and J shed 8 bases, with 17 bases lying between them. The CDR3 contains 14 residues. The sequence came from a woman aged 40 to 49 in good health. Some clones in this sample may be carry-over from other donors' samples. The sample taken for sequencing was PBMCs. This chain uses TRBV2 with TRBJ1-2, with D hard to call. The CDR3 here is CASSASRGVGGYTF. The CDR3 bases are TGTGCCAGCAGTGCCTCCCGGGGTGTGGGCGGCTACACCTTC.